This T cell receptor (beta chain) appears in the sequencing data of a study of blood T cell repertoires in COVID-19. Profiled with immunoSEQ multiplex PCR; TCRdb holds only in-frame clones, not every one. The table has roughly 250,000 clones, 70% to 90% seen once; the top ten hold approximately 1.5%. The CDR3 covers 16 residues. Germline CDR1 SQVTM, CDR2 ANQGSEA. Trimming at V came to 2 bases and at J to 1 base, leaving 7 bases not matched to a gene. Researchers sorted participants into cohorts using their self-reported clinical history. This sequence originates from a woman aged 45-65 years who had recovered from COVID-19. The genes are TRBV29-1 and TRBJ2-7, with 11 bases identical to TRBD2. Specimen: PBMCs or T cells enriched from blood (not recorded which). The CDR3 bases are TGCAGCGTTGAAAAACTAGCGGGAGTCGGTTCCTACGAGCAGTACTTC. Protein product: CSVEKLAGVGSYEQYF.